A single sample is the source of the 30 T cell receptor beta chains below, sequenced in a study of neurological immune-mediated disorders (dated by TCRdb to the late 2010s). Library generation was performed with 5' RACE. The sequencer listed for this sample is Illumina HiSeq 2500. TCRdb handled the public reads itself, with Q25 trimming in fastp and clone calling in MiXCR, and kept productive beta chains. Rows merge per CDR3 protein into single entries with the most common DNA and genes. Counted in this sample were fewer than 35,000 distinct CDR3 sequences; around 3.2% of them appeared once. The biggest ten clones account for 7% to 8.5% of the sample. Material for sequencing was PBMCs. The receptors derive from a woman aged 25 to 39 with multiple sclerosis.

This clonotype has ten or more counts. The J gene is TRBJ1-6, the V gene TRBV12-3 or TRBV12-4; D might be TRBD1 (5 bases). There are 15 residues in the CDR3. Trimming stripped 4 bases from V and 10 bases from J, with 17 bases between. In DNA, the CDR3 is TGTGCCAGCAGTTCGCCCGGGGCACGGGGCTCACCCCTCCACTTT. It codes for CASSSPGARGSPLHF.

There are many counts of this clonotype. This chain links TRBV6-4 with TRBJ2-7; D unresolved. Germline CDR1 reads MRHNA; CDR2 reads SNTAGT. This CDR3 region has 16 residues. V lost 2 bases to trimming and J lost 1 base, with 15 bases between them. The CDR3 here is CASSDRDIVTSYEQYF. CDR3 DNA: TGTGCCAGCAGTGACCGCGACATTGTAACTTCCTACGAGCAGTACTTC.

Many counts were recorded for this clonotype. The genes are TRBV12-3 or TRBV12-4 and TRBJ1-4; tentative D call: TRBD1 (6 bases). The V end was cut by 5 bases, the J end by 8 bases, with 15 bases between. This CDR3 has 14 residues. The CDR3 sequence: CASSPRTEHEKLFF. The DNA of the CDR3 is TGTGCCAGCAGTCCCCGGACAGAGCACGAAAAACTGTTTTTT.

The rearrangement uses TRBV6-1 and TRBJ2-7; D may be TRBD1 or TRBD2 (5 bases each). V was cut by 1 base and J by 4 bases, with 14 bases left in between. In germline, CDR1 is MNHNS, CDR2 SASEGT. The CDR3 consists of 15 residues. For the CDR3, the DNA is TGTGCCAGCAGTGAAGTGCTCGGGACGAATTACGAGCAGTACTTC. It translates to CASSEVLGTNYEQYF.

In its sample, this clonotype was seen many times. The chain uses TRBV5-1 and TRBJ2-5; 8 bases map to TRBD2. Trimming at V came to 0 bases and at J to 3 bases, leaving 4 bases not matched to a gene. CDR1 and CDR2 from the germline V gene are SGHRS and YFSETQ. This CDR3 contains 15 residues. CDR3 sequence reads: CASSLVQRGKETQYF. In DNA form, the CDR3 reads TGCGCCAGCAGCTTGGTCCAGCGGGGGAAAGAGACCCAGTACTTC.

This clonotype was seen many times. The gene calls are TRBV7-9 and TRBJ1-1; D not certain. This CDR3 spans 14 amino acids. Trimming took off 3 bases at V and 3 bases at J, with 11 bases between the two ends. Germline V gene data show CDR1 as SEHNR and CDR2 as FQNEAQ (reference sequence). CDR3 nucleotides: TGTGCCAGCAGCTTTATCCGGCAGGACACTGAAGCTTTCTTT. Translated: CASSFIRQDTEAFF.

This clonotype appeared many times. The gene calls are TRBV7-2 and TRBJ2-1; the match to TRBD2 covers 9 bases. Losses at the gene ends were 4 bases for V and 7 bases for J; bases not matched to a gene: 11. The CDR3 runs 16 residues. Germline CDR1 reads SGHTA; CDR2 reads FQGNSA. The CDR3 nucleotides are TGTGCCAGCAGCTCACCGGGACTAGCTGGAATAAATGAGCAGTTCTTC. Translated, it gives CASSSPGLAGINEQFF.

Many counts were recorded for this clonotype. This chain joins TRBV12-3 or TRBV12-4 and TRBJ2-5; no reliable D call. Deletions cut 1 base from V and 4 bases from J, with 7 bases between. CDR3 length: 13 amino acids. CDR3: CASSLGQRETQYF. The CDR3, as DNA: TGTGCCAGCAGTTTAGGCCAGCGAGAGACCCAGTACTTC.

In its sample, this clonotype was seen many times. This CDR3 is CASSLNTGTSGRALEFF. The CDR3 bases are TGTGCCAGCAGCTTAAATACCGGGACTAGCGGGAGGGCCCTGGAGTTCTTC. V and J are TRBV7-9 and TRBJ2-1; 16 bases agree with TRBD2. Germline V gene lookup returns CDR1 SEHNR and CDR2 FQNEAQ (reference sequence). The CDR3 sequence is 17 residues long. The V gene end was trimmed by 2 bases and the J gene end by 14 bases; junction bases not matched to a gene: 12.

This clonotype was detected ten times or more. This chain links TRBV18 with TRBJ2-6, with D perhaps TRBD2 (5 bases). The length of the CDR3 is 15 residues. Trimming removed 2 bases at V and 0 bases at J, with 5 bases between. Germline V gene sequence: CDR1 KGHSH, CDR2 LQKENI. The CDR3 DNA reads TGTGCCAGCTCACCAGCGGGCTCTGGGGCCAACGTCCTGACTTTC. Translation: CASSPAGSGANVLTF.

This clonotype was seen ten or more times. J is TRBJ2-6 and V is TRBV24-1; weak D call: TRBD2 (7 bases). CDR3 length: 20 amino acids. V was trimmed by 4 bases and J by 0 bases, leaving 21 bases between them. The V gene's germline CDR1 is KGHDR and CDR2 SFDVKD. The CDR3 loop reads CATSDLGGGVNLSGANVLTF. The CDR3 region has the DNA TGTGCCACCAGTGACCTTGGAGGGGGGGTAAACCTCTCTGGGGCCAACGTCCTGACTTTC.

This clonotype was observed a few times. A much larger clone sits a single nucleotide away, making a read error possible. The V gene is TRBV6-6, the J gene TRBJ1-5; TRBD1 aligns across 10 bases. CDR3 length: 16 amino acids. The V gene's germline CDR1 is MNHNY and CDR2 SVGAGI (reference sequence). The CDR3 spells CASSTTGGWGNQPQNF. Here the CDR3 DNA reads TGTGCCAGCAGTACGACAGGGGGCTGGGGCAATCAGCCCCAGAATTTT.

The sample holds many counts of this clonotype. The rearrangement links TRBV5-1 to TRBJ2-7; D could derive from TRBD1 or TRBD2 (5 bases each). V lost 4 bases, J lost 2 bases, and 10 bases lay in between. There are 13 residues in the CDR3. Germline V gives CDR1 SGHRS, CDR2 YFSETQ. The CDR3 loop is CASSTQGAYEQYF. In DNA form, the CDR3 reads TGCGCCAGCAGCACTCAGGGAGCCTACGAGCAGTACTTC.

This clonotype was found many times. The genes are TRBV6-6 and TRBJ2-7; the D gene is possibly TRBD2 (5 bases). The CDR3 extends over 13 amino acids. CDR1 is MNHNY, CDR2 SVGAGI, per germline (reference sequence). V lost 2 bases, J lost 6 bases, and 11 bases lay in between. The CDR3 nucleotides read TGTGCCAGCAGTTACAGAGGGTTGCGCGAGCAGTACTTC. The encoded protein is CASSYRGLREQYF.

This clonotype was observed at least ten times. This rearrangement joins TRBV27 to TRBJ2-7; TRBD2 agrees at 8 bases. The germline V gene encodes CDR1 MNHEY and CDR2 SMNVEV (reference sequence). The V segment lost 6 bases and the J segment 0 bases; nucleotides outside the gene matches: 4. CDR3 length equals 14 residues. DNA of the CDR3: TGTGCCAGCAGCCTCCGGGGGGGCTCCTACGAGCAGTACTTC. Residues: CASSLRGGSYEQYF.

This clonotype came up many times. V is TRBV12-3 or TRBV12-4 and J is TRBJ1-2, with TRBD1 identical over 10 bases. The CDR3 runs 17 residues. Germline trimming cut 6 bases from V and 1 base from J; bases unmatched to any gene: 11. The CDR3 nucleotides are TGTGCCAGCAGAATAGACAGGGGGCATCGAAATAACTATGGCTACACCTTC. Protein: CASRIDRGHRNNYGYTF.

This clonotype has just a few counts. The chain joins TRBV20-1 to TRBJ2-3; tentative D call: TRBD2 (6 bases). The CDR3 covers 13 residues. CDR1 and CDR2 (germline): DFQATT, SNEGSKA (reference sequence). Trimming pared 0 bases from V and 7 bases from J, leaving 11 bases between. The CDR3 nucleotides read TGCAGTGCTAGAGATGGTCTAGCGAATACGCAGTATTTT. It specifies CSARDGLANTQYF.

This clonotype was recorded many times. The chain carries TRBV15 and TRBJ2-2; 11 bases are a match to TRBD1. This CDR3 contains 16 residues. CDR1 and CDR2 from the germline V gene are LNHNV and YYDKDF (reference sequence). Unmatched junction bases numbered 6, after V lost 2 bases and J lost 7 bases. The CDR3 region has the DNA TGTGCCACCAGCAGAATCGGACAGGGGGCCGGCGGGGAGCTGTTTTTT. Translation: CATSRIGQGAGGELFF.

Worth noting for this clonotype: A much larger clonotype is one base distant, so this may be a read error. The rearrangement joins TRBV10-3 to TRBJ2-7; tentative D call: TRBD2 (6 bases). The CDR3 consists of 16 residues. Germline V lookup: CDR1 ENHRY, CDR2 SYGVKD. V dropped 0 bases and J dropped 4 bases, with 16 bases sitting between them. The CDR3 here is CAISESSSRGRYEQYF. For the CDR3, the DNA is TGTGCCATCAGTGAGTCGAGTTCCAGAGGGAGGTACGAGCAGTACTTC.

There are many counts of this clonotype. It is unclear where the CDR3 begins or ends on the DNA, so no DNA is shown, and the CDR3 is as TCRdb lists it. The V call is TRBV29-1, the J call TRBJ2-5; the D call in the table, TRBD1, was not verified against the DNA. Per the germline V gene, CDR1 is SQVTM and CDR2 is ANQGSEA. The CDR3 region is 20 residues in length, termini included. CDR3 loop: CSVEARAGGRRPSTSGPSTF.

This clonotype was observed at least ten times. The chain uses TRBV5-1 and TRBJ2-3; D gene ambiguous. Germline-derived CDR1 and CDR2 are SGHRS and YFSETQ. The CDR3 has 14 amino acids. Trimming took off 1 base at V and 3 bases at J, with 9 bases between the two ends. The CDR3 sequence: CASSLLTMTDTQYF. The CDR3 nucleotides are TGCGCCAGCAGCTTGTTGACGATGACAGATACGCAGTATTTT.

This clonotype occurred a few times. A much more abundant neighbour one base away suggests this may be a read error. CDR3 nucleotide sequence: TGTGCCAGCAGACAACAGGGCCGGTCGAACTTC. It translates to CASRQQGRSNF. The V gene is TRBV3-1, the J gene TRBJ1-2, with D maybe TRBD1 (6 bases). The CDR3 consists of 11 residues. Germline CDR1 LGHDT, CDR2 YNNKEL (reference sequence).

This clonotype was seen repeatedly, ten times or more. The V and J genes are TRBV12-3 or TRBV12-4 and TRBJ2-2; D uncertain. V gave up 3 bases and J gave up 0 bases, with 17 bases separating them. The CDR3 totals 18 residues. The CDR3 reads CASSLFYPTFANTGELFF. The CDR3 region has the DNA TGTGCCAGCAGTTTGTTTTACCCGACATTCGCGAACACCGGGGAGCTGTTTTTT.

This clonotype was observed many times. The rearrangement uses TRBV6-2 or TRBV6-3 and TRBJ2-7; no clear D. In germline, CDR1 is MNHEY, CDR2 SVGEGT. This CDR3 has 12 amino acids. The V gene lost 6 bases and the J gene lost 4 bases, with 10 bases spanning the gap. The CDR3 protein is CASSLNGYEQYF. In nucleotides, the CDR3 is TGTGCCAGCAGCCTTAACGGTTACGAGCAGTACTTC.

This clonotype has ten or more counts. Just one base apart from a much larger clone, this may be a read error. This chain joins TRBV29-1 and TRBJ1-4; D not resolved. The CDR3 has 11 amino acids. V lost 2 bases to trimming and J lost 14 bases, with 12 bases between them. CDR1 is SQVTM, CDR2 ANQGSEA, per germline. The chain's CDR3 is CSVEKGAFLFF. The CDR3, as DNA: TGCAGCGTTGAAAAGGGTGCGTTTCTGTTTTTT. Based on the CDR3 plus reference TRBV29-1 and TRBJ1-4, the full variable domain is SAVISQKPSRDICQRGTSLTIQCQVDSQVTMMFWYRQQPGQSLTLIATANQGSEATYESGFVIDKFPISRPNLTFSTLTVSNMSPEDSSIYLCSVEKGAFLFFGSGTQLSVL.

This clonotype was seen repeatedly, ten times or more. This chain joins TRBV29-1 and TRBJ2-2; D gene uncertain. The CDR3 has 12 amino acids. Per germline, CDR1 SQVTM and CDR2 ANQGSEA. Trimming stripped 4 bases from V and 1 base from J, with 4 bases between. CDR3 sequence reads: CSVAQNTGELFF. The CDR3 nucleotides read TGCAGCGTTGCGCAGAACACCGGGGAGCTGTTTTTT.

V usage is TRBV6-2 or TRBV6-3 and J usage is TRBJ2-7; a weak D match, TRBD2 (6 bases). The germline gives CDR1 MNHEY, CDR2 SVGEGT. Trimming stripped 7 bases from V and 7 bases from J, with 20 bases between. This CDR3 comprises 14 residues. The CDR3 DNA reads TGTGCCAGCACGGCCGGCGGGGTGGCCTTAGAGCAGTACTTC. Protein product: CASTAGGVALEQYF.

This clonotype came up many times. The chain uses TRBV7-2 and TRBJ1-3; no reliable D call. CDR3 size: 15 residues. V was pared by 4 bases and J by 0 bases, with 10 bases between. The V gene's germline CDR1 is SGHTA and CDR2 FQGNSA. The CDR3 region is CASSSWWSSGNTIYF. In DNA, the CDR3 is TGTGCCAGCAGCTCCTGGTGGTCCTCTGGAAACACCATATATTTT.

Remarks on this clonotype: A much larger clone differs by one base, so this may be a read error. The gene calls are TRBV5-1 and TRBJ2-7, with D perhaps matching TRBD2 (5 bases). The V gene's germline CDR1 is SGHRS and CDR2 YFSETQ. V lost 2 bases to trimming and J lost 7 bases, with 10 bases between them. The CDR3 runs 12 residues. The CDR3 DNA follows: TGCGCCAGCAGCTTACGGGGTGAAGAGCAGTACTTC. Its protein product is CASSLRGEEQYF.

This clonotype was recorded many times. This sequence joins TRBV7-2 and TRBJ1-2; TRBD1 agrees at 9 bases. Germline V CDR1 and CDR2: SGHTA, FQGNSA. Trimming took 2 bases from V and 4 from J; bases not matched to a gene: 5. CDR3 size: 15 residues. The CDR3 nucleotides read TGTGCCAGCAGCTTACAGACAGGGGGTGCCTATGGCTACACCTTC. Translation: CASSLQTGGAYGYTF.